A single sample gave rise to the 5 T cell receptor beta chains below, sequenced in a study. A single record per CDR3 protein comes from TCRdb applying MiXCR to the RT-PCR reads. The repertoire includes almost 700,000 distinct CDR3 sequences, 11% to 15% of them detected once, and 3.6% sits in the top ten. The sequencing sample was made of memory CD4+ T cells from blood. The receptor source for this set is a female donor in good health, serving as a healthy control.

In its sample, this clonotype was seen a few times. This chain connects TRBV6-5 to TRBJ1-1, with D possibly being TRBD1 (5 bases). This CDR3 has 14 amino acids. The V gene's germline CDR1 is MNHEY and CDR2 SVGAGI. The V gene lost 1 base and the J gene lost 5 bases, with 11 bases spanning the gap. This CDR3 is CASSYWGEGTEAFF. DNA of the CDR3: TGTGCCAGCAGTTACTGGGGGGAGGGAACTGAAGCTTTCTTT.

Here the CDR3 reads CASSEKIYGGWDEKLFF. In DNA form, the CDR3 reads TGTGCCAGCAGTGAAAAAATTTACGGGGGCTGGGATGAAAAACTGTTTTTT. The gene calls are TRBV6-1 and TRBJ1-4, with a possible D match to TRBD1 (6 bases). CDR3 size: 17 residues. Germline V gene data show CDR1 as MNHNS and CDR2 as SASEGT. V gave up 2 bases and J gave up 6 bases, with 19 bases separating them.

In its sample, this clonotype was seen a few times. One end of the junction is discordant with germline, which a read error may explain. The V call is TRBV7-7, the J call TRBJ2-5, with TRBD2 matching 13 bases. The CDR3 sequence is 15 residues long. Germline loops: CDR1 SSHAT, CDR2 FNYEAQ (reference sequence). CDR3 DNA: TGTGCTAGCAGCCCCGGGACTAGCGGGGTGGAGACCCAGTACTTC. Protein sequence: CASSPGTSGVETQYF. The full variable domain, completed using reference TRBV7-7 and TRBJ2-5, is GAGVSQSPRYKVTKRGQDVTLRCDPISSHATLYWYQQALGQGPEFLTYFNYEAQPDKSGLPSDRFSAERPEGSISTLTIQRTEQRDSAMYRCASSPGTSGVETQYFGPGTRLLVL.

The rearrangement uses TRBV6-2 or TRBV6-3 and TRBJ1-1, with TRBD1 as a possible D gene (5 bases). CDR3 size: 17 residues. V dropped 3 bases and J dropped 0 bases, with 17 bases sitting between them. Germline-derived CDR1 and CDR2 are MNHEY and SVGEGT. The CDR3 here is CASSYSQGGPMNTEAFF. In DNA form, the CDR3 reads TGTGCCAGCAGTTATTCGCAGGGAGGTCCGATGAACACTGAAGCTTTCTTT.

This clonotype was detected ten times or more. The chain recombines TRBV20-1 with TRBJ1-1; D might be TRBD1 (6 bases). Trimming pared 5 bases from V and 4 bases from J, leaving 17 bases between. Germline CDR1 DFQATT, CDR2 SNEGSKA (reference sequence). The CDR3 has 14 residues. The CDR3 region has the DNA TGCAGTGCTGGGGCGGGGGCGCGAAGCACTGAAGCTTTCTTT. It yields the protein CSAGAGARSTEAFF.